This TCR beta chain was documented in a study of Ad26.COV2.S vaccination and SARS-CoV-2 variants. Study summary: This donor came from the COV1001 trial of Ad26.COV2.S. Study-wide results and limits: Measurement of non-spike TCR breadth gave similar results in vaccine and placebo recipients. Greater spike-specific TCR breadth was seen in vaccine recipients than in placebo recipients.

This clone has a handful of counts. The target antigen is unknown. This table comes from immunoSEQ multiplex PCR, and its TCRdb copy is limited to in-frame clones, with some not included. The data contain about 350,000 clones, about 85% of them singletons. Treatment here: about 20 received Ad26.COV2.S at low or high dose, single or two shots; about 5 received placebo; per-sample allocation not given. After the first vaccine or placebo injection, samples were drawn on day 63. Within Boston, the person who donated was an adult of 18-55 years. Specimen: peripheral blood, collected in a trial of Ad26.COV2.S vaccine versus placebo. The clonotype comes from a person between 18 and 59 years old who received the Ad26.COV2.S COVID-19 vaccine or a placebo.

CDR3 bases: TGTGCCAGCAGACAGGGCTACGAGCAGTACTTC. As protein: CASRQGYEQYF. The genes are TRBV27 and TRBJ2-7; TRBD1 might be the D (6 bases). CDR3 length equals 11 residues. CDR1 is MNHEY and CDR2 is SMNVEV in the germline V gene (reference sequence). V lost 6 bases and J lost 3, with 6 bases in between.